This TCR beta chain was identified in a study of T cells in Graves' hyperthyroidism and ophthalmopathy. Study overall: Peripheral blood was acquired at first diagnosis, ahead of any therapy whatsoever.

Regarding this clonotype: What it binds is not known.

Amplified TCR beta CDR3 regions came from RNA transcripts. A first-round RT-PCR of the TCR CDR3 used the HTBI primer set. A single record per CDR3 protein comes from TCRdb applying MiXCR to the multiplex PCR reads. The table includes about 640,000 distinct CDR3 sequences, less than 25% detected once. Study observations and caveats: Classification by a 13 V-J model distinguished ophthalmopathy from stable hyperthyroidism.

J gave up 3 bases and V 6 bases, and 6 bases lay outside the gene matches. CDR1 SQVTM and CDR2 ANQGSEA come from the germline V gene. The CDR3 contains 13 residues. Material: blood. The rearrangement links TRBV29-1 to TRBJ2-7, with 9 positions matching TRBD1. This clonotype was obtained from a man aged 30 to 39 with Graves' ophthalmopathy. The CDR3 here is CSVRTGVDYEQYF. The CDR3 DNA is TGCAGCGTGAGGACAGGGGTAGACTACGAGCAGTACTTC.